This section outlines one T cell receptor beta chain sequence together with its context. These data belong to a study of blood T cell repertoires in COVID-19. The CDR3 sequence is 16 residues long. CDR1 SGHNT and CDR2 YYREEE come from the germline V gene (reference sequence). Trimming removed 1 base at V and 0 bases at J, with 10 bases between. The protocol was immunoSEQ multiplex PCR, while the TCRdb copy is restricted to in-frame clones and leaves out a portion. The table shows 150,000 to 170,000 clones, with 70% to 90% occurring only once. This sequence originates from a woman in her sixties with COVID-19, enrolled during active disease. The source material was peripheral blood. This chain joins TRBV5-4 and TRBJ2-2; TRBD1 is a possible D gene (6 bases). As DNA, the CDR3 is TGTGCCAGCAGCTTGATACAGGGTGCGAACACCGGGGAGCTGTTTTTT. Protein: CASSLIQGANTGELFF.